The 10 T cell receptor beta chains presented below share a single source sample, sequenced in a study of cytotoxic CD8 clonotypes in ibrutinib-treated CLL. Only in-frame clones appear in the TCRdb table, and some are missing; sequencing was by immunoSEQ multiplex PCR. The sample carries about 300,000 clones, around 77% recorded once. Sequencing was performed on PBMCs, taken at disease progression, from a patient treated with ibrutinib. The receptors here all came from a human donor with chronic lymphocytic leukemia.

The chain uses TRBV7-8 and TRBJ2-6; maybe TRBD1 (6 bases). This CDR3 comprises 16 residues. V lost 4 bases and J 1 base, leaving 11 bases between the germline ends. Germline values: CDR1 SGHVS, CDR2 FQNEAQ. The CDR3 DNA reads TGTGCCAGCAGCTCCCCCAGGGGATCTGGGGCCAACGTCCTGACTTTC. Its protein is CASSSPRGSGANVLTF.

The genes are TRBV2 and TRBJ2-7; D remains unclear. The germline gives CDR1 SNHLY, CDR2 FYNNEI. The CDR3 sequence is 15 residues long. Trimming stripped 2 bases from V and 5 bases from J, with 16 bases between. This CDR3 is CASSELLGFGHEQYF. Written as DNA, the CDR3 is TGTGCCAGCAGTGAACTCCTAGGGTTTGGCCACGAGCAGTACTTC.

The J gene is TRBJ2-7, the V gene TRBV6-6; possible D gene TRBD1, 7 bases. CDR1 and CDR2 (germline): MNHNY, SVGAGI (reference sequence). V lost 4 bases to trimming and J lost 6 bases, with 19 bases between them. This CDR3 has 15 residues. The CDR3 protein is CASSSLHRGLGEQYF. The CDR3 DNA follows: TGTGCCAGCAGTTCCCTACACAGGGGACTGGGCGAGCAGTACTTC.

This clone was seen only once. The CDR3 nucleotides read TGTGCCAGTAGTATTAGGCGCGGGAGGGAAGAGACCCAGTACTTC. It is translated as CASSIRRGREETQYF. The V call is TRBV19, the J call TRBJ2-5; TRBD2 matches 9 bases. There are 15 residues in the CDR3. J gave up 3 bases and V 3 bases, and 5 bases lay outside the gene matches. CDR1 and CDR2 (germline): LNHDA, SQIVND (reference sequence).

This clone was recorded a few times. The chain couples TRBV7-3 to TRBJ2-2; D ambiguous. The V and J ends lost 3 bases and 5 bases respectively, with 4 bases between them. This CDR3 comprises 12 residues. Germline lookup yields CDR1 SGHTA and CDR2 FQGTGA. The CDR3 nucleotides read TGTGCCAGCAGCTTGCAGACCGGGGAGCTGTTTTTT. Encoded protein: CASSLQTGELFF.

The chain has TRBV27 and TRBJ1-2; 8 nucleotides agree with TRBD1. The CDR3 length is 15 residues. With V trimmed by 0 bases and J by 4 bases, 4 bases remained unmatched. Germline assignment: CDR1 MNHEY and CDR2 SMNVEV (reference sequence). CDR3 sequence: CASSLSRGLAYGYTF. As DNA, the CDR3 is TGTGCCAGCAGTTTATCCAGGGGGCTGGCCTATGGCTACACCTTC.

This chain links TRBV5-1 with TRBJ1-3; D remains unclear. CDR3 length: 13 amino acids. V was pared by 1 base and J by 3 bases, with 5 bases between. The V gene's germline CDR1 is SGHRS and CDR2 YFSETQ. In DNA form, the CDR3 reads TGCGCCAGCAGCTTGTACGTTGGAAACACCATATATTTT. It codes for CASSLYVGNTIYF.

The rearrangement joins TRBV6-5 to TRBJ1-4; 8 positions agree with TRBD1. The V gene's germline CDR1 is MNHEY and CDR2 SVGAGI. This CDR3 spans 15 amino acids. V shed 5 bases and J 8 bases; nucleotides not matched to a gene: 10. The CDR3 sequence: CASSPQGEVGEKLFF. The CDR3 DNA reads as TGTGCCAGCAGTCCACAGGGGGAGGTAGGAGAAAAACTGTTTTTT.

The J gene is TRBJ1-3, the V gene TRBV5-4; D gene unclear. The CDR3 covers 13 residues. The V and J ends lost 1 base and 2 bases respectively, with 4 bases between them. Per the germline V gene, CDR1 is SGHNT and CDR2 is YYREEE (reference sequence). CDR3 loop: CASSLNPGNTIYF. In DNA, the CDR3 is TGTGCCAGCAGCTTGAATCCTGGAAACACCATATATTTT.

The chain carries TRBV18 and TRBJ2-2, with TRBD1 identical over 8 bases. This CDR3 contains 14 residues. Germline CDR1 and CDR2: KGHSH and LQKENI. Trimming cost V 6 bases and J 4 bases; bases outside gene matches: 4. The DNA for the CDR3 is TGTGCCAGCTCCGACAGGGGCGGCACCGGGGAGCTGTTTTTT. It is translated as CASSDRGGTGELFF.